This T cell receptor beta chain is drawn from a study of shared clonotypes between healthy human individuals. Study as a whole: With ages of 18 to 49, the donors were a couple of women and three men.

Turning to this clone: Its antigen is not known. The sample holds other DNA sequences that translate to the same CDR3.

The study, taken as a whole, reports: Only a few donors were included, so the genetic and exposure-history diversity represented was limited. Memory subsets generally showed lower estimated richness than naive subsets.

Repertoires were generated with immunoSEQ multiplex PCR, while TCRdb's copy carries only in-frame clones and drops some. The table has over a million clones, more than 95% seen once. The V and J ends lost 3 bases and 4 bases respectively, with 7 bases between them. Germline CDR1 and CDR2: SEHNR and FQNEAQ (reference sequence). This CDR3 comprises 12 residues. This chain links TRBV7-9 with TRBJ2-7, with D perhaps TRBD1 (5 bases). The specimen sequenced was naive CD4+ T cells sorted from blood. Subset in this sample: CD45RA+ positively selected. The sequence was obtained from a man aged 25-45 years in good health. Here the CDR3 reads CASSLKGYEQYF. In DNA form, the CDR3 reads TGTGCCAGCAGCTTGAAGGGGTACGAGCAGTACTTC. Based on the CDR3 plus reference TRBV7-9 and TRBJ2-7, the full variable domain is DTGVSQNPRHKITKRGQNVTFRCDPISEHNRLYWYRQTLGQGPEFLTYFQNEAQLEKSRLLSDRFSAERPKGSFSTLEIQRTEQGDSAMYLCASSLKGYEQYFGPGTRLTVT.